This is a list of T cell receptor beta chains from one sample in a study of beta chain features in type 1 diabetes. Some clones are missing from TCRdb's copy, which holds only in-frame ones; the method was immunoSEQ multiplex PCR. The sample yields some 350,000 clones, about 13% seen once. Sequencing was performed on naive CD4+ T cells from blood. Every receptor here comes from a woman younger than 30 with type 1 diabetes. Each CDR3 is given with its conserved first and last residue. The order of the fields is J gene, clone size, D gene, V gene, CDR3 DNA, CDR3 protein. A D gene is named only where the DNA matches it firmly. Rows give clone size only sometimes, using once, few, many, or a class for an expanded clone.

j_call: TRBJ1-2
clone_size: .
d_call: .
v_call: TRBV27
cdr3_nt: TGTGCCAGCAGGAGCAGGGGCGAGGGTGGCTACACCTTC
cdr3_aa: CASRSRGEGGYTF

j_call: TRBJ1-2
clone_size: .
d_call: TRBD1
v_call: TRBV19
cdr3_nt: TGTGCCAGTAGTTCCCCGGACAGGTCCTATGGCTACACCTTC
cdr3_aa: CASSSPDRSYGYTF

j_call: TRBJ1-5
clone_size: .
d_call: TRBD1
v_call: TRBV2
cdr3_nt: TGTGCCAGCACAGGGACAGGGATTCAGCCCCAGCATTTT
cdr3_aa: CASTGTGIQPQHF

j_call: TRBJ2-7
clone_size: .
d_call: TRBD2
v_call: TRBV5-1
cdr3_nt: TGCGCCAGCAGCAAGACTAGCGTGACCTACGAGCAGTACTTC
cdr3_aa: CASSKTSVTYEQYF

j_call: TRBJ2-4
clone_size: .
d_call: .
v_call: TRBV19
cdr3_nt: TGTGCCAGTAGTATCAGGCTAGCCAAAAACATTCAGTACTTC
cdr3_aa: CASSIRLAKNIQYF

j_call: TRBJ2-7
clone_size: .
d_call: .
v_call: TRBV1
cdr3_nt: TGCACCAGCAGCGCCCTAACTAGCGGACCCTACGAGCAGTACTTC
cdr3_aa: CTSSALTSGPYEQYF

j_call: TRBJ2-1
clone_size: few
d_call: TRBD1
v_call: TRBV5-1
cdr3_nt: TGCGCCAGCAGCTCGGACAGGGCACGGCAGTTCTTC
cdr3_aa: CASSSDRARQFF

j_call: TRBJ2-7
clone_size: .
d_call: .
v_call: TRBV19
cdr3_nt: TGTGCCGCTGGGGCAGGGGATGACTACGAGCAGTACTTC
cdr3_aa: CAAGAGDDYEQYF

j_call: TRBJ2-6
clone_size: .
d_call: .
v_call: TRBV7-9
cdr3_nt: TGTGCCAGCAGCTTAGTTGGAGGCGTATCTGGGGCCAACGTCCTGACTTTC
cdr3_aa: CASSLVGGVSGANVLTF

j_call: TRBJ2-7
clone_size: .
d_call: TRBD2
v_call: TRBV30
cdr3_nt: TGTGCCTGGAGTTTTGTCCGGACTAGCGGGAGTCTAGGGGAGCAGTACTTC
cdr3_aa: CAWSFVRTSGSLGEQYF

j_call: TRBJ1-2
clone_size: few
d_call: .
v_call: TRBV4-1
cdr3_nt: TGCGCCAGCAGCCAAGACTTGGTGGGGGCTTATGGCTACACCTTC
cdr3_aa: CASSQDLVGAYGYTF

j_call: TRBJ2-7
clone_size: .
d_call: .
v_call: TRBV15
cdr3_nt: TGTGCCACCAGCCCAGGGATACGGGAGCAGTACTTC
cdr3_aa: CATSPGIREQYF

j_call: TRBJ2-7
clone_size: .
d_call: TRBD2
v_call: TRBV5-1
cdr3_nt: TGCGCCAGCAGCTTGCCTAGCGGATCCTACGAGCAGTACTTC
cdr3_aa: CASSLPSGSYEQYF

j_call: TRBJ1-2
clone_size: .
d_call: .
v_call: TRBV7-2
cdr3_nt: TGTGCCAGCAGCTCTCCTATGGTGCGCGGCTACACCTTC
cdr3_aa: CASSSPMVRGYTF

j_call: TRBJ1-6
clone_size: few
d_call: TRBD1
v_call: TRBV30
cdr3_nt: TGTGCCTTTTCGGGACAGCAGAATTCACCCCTCCACTTT
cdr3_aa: CAFSGQQNSPLHF

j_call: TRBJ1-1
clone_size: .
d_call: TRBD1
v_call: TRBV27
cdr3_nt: TGTGCCAGCAGTGGGACAGGGCTAACAAGACCTGAAGCTTTCTTT
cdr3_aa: CASSGTGLTRPEAFF

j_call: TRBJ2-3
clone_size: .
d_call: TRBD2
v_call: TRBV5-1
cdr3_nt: TGCGCCAGCAGCCGCGGGGGGGGATCCACAGATACGCAGTATTTT
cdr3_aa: CASSRGGGSTDTQYF

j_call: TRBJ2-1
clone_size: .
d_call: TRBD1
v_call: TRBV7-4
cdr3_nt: TGTGCCGACGGGACAGGGTGTTACAATGAGCAGTTCTTC
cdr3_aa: CADGTGCYNEQFF

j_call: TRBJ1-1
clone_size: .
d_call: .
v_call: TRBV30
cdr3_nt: TGTGCCTGGGGCCGACAGGTGCTCCCTGAAGCTTTCTTT
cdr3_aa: CAWGRQVLPEAFF

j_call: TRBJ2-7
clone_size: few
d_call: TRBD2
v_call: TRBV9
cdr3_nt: TGTGCCAGCAGCTCTGGGACTAGCGGGACTCCCTACGAGCAGTACTTC
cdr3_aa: CASSSGTSGTPYEQYF